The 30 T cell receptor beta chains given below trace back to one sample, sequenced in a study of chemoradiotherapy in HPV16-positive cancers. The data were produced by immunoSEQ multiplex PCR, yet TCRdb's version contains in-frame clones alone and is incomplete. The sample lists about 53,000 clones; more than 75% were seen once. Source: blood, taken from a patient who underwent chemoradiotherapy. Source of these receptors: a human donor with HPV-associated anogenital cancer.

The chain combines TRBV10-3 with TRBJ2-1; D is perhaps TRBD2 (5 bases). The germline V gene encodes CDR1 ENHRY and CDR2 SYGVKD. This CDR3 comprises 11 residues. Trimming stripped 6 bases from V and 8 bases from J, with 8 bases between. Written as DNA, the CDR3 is TGTGCCATCAGGTTCGGGGATGAGCAGTTCTTC. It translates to CAIRFGDEQFF.

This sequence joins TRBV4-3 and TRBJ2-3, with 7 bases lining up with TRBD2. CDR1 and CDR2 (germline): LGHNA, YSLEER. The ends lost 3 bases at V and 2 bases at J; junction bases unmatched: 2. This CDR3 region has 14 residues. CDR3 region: CASSHGRPTDTQYF. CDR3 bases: TGCGCCAGCAGCCACGGGAGGCCCACAGATACGCAGTATTTT.

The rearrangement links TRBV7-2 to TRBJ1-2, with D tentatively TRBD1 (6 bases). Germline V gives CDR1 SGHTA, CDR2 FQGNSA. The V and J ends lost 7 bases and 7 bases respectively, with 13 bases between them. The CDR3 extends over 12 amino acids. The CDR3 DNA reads TGTGCCAGCACCCAAGGGGGTGCTGGCTACACCTTC. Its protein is CASTQGGAGYTF.

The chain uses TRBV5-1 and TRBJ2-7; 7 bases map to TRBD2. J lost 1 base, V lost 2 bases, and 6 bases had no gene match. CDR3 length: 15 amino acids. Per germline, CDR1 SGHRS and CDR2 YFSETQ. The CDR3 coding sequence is TGCGCCAGCAGCTTTAACACCGGGAGGTCCTACGAGCAGTACTTC. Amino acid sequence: CASSFNTGRSYEQYF.

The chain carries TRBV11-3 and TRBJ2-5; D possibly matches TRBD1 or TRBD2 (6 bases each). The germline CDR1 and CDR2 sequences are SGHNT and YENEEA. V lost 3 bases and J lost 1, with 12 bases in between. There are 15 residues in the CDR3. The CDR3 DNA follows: TGTGCCAGCAGCTTCGCAGGAGGGGGCCAAGAGACCCAGTACTTC. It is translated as CASSFAGGGQETQYF.

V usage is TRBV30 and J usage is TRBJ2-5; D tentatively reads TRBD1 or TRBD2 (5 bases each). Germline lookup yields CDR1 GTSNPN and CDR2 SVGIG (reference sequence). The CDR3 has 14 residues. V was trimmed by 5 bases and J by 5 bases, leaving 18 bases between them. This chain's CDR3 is CAWGRGGPQETQYF. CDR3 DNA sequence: TGTGCCTGGGGCCGGGGCGGGCCTCAGGAGACCCAGTACTTC.

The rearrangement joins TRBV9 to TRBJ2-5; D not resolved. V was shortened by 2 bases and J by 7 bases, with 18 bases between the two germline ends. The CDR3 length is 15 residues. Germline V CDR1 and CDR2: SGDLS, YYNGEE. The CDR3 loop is CASSVSPSDVSTQYF. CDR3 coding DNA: TGTGCCAGCAGCGTTTCCCCGTCGGATGTTTCGACCCAGTACTTC.

The CDR3 sequence is CAISEGLESYEQYF. DNA of the CDR3: TGTGCCATCAGTGAGGGCCTCGAGTCATACGAGCAGTACTTC. The genes are TRBV10-3 and TRBJ2-7; unclear D gene. V lost 2 bases to trimming and J lost 4 bases, with 12 bases between them. CDR3 length: 14 amino acids. Looked up from germline, CDR1 is ENHRY and CDR2 is SYGVKD.

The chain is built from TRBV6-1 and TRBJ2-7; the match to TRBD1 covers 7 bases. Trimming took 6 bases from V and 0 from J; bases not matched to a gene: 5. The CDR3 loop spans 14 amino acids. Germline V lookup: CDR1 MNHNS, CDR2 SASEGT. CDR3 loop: CASRGQLSSYEQYF. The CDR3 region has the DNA TGTGCCAGCAGGGGACAGCTGAGCTCCTACGAGCAGTACTTC.

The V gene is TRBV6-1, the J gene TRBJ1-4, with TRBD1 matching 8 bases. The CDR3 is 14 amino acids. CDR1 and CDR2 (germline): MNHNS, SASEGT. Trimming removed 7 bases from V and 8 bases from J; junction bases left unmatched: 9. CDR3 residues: CASTPTGGLEKLFF. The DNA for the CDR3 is TGTGCCAGCACTCCAACAGGGGGTCTCGAAAAACTGTTTTTT.

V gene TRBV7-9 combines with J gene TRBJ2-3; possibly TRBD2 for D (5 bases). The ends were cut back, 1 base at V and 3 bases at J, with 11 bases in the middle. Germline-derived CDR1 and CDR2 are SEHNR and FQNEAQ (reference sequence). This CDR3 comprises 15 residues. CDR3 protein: CASSLGGSGTDTQYF. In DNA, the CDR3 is TGTGCCAGCAGCTTAGGCGGGTCCGGGACAGATACGCAGTATTTT. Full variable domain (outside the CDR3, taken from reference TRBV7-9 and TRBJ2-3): DTGVSQNPRHKITKRGQNVTFRCDPISEHNRLYWYRQTLGQGPEFLTYFQNEAQLEKSRLLSDRFSAERPKGSFSTLEIQRTEQGDSAMYLCASSLGGSGTDTQYFGPGTRLTVL.

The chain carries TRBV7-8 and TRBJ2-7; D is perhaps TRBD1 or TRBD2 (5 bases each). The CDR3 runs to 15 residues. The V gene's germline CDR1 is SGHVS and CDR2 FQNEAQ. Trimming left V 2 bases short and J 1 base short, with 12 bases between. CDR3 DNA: TGTGCCAGCAGCTTATCAGGGAGTGTTTCCTACGAGCAGTACTTC. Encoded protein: CASSLSGSVSYEQYF.

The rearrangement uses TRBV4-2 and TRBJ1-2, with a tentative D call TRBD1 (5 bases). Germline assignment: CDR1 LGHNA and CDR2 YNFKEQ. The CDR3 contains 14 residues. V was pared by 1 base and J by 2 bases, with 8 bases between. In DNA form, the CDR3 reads TGTGCCAGCAGCCAAGGCAGGGAGAACTATGGCTACACCTTC. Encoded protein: CASSQGRENYGYTF.

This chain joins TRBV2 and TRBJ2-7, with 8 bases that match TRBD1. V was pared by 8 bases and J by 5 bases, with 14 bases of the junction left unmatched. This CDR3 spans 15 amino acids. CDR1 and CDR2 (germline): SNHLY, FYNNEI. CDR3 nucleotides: TGTGCCAGCTCCTCCCTGGGGCAGGGGGCTGACGAGCAGTACTTC. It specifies CASSSLGQGADEQYF.

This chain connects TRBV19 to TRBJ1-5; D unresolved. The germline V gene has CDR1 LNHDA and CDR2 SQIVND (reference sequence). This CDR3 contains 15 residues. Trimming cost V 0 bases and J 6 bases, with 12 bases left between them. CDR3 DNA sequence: TGTGCCAGTAGTATAGATCAAGGGTACGGTCAGCCCCAGCATTTT. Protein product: CASSIDQGYGQPQHF.

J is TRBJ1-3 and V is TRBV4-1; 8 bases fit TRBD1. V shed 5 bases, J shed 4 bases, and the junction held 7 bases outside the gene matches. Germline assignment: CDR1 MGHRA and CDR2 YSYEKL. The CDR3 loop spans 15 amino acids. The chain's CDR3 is CASSAQGAIGNTIYF. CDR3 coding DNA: TGCGCCAGCAGCGCTCAGGGGGCAATCGGAAACACCATATATTTT.

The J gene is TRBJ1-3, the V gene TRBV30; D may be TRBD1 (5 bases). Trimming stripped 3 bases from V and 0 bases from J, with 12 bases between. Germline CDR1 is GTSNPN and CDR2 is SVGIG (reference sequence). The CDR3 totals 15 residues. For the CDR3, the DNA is TGTGCCTGGAGAATCTTAGGGGCCTCTGGAAACACCATATATTTT. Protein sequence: CAWRILGASGNTIYF.

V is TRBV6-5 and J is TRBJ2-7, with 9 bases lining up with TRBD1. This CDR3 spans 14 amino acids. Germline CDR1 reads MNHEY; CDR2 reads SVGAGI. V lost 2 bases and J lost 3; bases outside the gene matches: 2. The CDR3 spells CASSYADRGYEQYF. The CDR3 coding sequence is TGTGCCAGCAGTTACGCGGACAGGGGCTACGAGCAGTACTTC.

CDR3 amino acids: CASSPGLAGDKETQYF. The CDR3, as DNA: TGTGCCAGCAGCCCAGGACTAGCGGGAGACAAAGAGACCCAGTACTTC. The chain combines TRBV7-7 with TRBJ2-5, with 13 bases matching TRBD2. The junction had 6 bases not matched to a gene; V was cut back by 5 bases and J by 3 bases. The CDR3 consists of 16 residues. Germline assignment: CDR1 SSHAT and CDR2 FNYEAQ (reference sequence).

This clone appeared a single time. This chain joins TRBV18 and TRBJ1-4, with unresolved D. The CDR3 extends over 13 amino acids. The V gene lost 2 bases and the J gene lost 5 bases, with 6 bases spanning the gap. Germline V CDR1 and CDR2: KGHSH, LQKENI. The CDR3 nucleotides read TGTGCCAGCTCACCAGATTCGAATGAAAAACTGTTTTTT. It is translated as CASSPDSNEKLFF.

The chain's CDR3 is CASRSGQGATEAFF. As DNA, the CDR3 is TGTGCCAGCAGATCCGGACAGGGGGCGACTGAAGCTTTCTTT. The rearrangement links TRBV27 to TRBJ1-1, with TRBD1 identical over 11 bases. The ends lost 6 bases at V and 5 bases at J; junction bases unmatched: 5. This CDR3 contains 14 residues. The germline V gene encodes CDR1 MNHEY and CDR2 SMNVEV (reference sequence).

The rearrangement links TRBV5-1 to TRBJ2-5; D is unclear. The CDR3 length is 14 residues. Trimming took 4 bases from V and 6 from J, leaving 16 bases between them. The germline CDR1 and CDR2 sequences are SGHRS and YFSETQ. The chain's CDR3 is CASSGDESQKTQYF. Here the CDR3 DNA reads TGCGCCAGCAGCGGGGATGAATCTCAAAAGACCCAGTACTTC.

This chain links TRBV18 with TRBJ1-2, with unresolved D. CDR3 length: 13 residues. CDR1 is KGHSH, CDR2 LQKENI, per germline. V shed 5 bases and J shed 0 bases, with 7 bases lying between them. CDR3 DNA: TGTGCCAGCTCAACCGGAGCTAACTATGGCTACACCTTC. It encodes CASSTGANYGYTF.

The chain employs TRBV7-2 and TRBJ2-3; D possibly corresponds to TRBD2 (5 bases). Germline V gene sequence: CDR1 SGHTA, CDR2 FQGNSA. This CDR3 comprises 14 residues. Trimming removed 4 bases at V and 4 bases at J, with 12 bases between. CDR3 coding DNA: TGTGCCAGCAGCTCTGTGGGAGAACCAGATACGCAGTATTTT. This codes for CASSSVGEPDTQYF.

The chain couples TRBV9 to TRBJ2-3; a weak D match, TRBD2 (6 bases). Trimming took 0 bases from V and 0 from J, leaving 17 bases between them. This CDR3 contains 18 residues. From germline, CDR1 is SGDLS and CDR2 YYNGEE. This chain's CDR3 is CASSVEGQAGISTDTQYF. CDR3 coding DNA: TGTGCCAGCAGCGTAGAGGGGCAGGCGGGAATAAGCACAGATACGCAGTATTTT.

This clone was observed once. The CDR3 region has the DNA TGTGCCAGCTCTCTAGGGGGGGCGTTTAGCAATCAGCCCCAGCATTTT. Translation: CASSLGGAFSNQPQHF. The rearrangement uses TRBV18 and TRBJ1-5, with a tentative D call TRBD1 (6 bases). This CDR3 comprises 16 residues. The germline V and J ends were trimmed by 6 bases and 0 bases, with 15 bases remaining between them. Germline CDR1 and CDR2: KGHSH and LQKENI. Together with reference TRBV18 and TRBJ1-5, the CDR3 gives the full variable domain: NAGVMQNPRHLVRRRGQEARLRCSPMKGHSHVYWYRQLPEEGLKFMVYLQKENIIDESGMPKERFSAEFPKEGPSILRIQQVVRGDSAAYFCASSLGGAFSNQPQHFGDGTRLSIL.

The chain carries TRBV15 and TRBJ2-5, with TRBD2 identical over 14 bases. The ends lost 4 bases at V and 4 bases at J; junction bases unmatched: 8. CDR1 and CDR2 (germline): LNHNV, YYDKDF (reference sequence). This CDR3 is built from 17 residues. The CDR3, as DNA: TGTGCCACCAGCACCTTGGGGACTAGCGGGAGAGGAGAGACCCAGTACTTC. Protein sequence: CATSTLGTSGRGETQYF.

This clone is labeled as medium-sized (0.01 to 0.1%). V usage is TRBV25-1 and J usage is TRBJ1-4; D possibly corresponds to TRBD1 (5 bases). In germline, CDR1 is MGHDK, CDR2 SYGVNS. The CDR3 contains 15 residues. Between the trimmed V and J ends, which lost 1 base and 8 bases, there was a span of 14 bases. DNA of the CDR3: TGTGCCAGCAGTGAATTGGGGGACTACCGGGAAAAACTGTTTTTT. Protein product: CASSELGDYREKLFF.

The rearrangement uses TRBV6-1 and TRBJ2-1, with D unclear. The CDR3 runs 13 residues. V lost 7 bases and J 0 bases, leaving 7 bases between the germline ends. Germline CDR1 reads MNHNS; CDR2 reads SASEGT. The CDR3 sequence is CASNTDSYNEQFF. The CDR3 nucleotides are TGTGCCAGCAACACAGACTCCTACAATGAGCAGTTCTTC.

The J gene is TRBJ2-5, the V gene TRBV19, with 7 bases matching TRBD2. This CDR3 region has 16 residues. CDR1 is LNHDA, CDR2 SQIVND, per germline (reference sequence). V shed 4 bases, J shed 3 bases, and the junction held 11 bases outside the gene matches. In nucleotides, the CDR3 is TGTGCCAGTAGTACCGACGGGCGGGACTATGAAGAGACCCAGTACTTC. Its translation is CASSTDGRDYEETQYF.